Here is one T cell receptor beta chain with its context. The antigen is not known. How the authors handled the data: For the immunoSEQ data, sequences were junction-only without quality scores, so filtering differed. Sequencing used immunoSEQ multiplex PCR; TCRdb keeps in-frame clones, though not all of them. The D gene and trimming were derived from the DNA, and the V and J assignments and clone size from that table. The data show approximately 2.5 million clones, roughly 93% seen once. These data come from a study of shared clonotypes between healthy human individuals. General study points: In this cohort, only blood was sampled, and tissue repertoires likely differ. Shared across several donors were around 5% of the naive CD4 clonotypes. Generally, estimated richness proved larger in naive subsets than it did in memory subsets.

Germline V gene sequence: CDR1 ENHRY, CDR2 SYGVKD. The V gene lost 1 base and the J gene lost 3 bases, with 12 bases spanning the gap. The CDR3 runs to 16 residues. The J gene is TRBJ2-2, the V gene TRBV10-3; D is undetermined. This clonotype originated in a man aged 18 to 30 in good health. Some clones in this sample may be carry-over from other donors' samples. The sequencing sample was made of naive CD4+ T cells from PBMCs. Regarding subset: CD45RA+ positively selected. As DNA, the CDR3 is TGTGCCATCAGTGAGTTTGGCAGACCTTACACCGGGGAGCTGTTTTTT. Translated, it gives CAISEFGRPYTGELFF.